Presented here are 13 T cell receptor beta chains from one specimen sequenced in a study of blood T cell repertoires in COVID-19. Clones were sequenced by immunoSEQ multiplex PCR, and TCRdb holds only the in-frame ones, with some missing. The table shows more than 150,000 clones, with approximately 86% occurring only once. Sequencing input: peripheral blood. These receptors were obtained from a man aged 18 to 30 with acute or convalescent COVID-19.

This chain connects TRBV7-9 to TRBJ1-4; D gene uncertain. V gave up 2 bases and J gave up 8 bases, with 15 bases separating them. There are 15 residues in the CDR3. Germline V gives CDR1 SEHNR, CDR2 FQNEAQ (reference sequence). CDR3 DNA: TGTGCCAGCAGCTTATATTTGGGAGAACAAGAAAAACTGTTTTTT. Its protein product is CASSLYLGEQEKLFF.

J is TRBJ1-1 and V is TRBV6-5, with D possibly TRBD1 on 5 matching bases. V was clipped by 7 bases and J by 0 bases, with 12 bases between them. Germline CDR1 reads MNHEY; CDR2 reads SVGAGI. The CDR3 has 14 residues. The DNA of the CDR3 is TGTGCCAGCATGGGGCCCAGGCTGAACACTGAAGCTTTCTTT. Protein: CASMGPRLNTEAFF.

The CDR3 is CASSSQDRAFF. The CDR3 region has the DNA TGTGCCAGCAGCTCCCAGGACAGGGCGTTCTTC. The chain links TRBV12-3 or TRBV12-4 to TRBJ2-1; 8 nucleotides agree with TRBD1. The CDR3 is 11 residues long. After removal of 6 bases from V and 15 bases from J, the junction contained 7 bases not matched to a gene.

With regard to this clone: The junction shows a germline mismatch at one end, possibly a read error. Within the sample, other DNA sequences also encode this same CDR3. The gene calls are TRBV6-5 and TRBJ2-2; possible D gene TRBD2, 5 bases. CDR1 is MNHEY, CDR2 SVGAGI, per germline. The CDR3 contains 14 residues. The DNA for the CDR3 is TGTGCCAGCAGTACTTTCGCGAACACCGGGGAGTTGTTTTTT. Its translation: CASSTFANTGELFF.

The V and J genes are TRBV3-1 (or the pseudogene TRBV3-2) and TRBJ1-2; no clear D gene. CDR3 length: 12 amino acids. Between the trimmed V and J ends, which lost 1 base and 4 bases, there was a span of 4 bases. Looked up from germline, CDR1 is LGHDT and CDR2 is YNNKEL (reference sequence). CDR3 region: CASSQAGYGYTF. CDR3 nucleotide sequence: TGTGCCAGCAGCCAAGCCGGCTATGGCTACACCTTC.

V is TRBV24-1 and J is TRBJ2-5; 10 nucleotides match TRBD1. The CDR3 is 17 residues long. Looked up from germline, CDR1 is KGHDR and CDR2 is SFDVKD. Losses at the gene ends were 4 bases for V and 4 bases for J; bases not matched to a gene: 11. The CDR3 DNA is TGTGCCACCAGTGAATCCGGGACAGGGGTGAGGGGAGAGACCCAGTACTTC. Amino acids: CATSESGTGVRGETQYF.

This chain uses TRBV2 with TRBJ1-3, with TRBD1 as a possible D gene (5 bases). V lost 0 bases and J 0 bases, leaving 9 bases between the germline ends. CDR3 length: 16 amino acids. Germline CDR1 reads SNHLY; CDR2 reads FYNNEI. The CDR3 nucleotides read TGTGCCAGCAGTGAAGCAGGGGTTAGCTCTGGAAACACCATATATTTT. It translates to CASSEAGVSSGNTIYF.

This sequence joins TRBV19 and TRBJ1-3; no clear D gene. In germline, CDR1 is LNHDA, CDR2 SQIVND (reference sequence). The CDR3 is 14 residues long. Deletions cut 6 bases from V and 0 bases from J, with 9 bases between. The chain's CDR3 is CASRDLGSGNTIYF. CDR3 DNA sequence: TGTGCCAGTAGGGACTTGGGCTCTGGAAACACCATATATTTT.

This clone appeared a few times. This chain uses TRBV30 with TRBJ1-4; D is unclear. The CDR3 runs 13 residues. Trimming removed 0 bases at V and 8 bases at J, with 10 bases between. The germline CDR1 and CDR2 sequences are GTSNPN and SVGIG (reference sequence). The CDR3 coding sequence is TGTGCCTGGAGTGTAGGAACAGTAGAAAAACTGTTTTTT. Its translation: CAWSVGTVEKLFF.

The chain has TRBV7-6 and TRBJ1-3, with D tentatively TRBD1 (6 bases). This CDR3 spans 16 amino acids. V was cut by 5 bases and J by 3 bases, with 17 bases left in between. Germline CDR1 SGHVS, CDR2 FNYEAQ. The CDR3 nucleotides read TGTGCCAGCAGCCCCGGACGGGGGGCAATTGGAAACACCATATATTTT. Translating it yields CASSPGRGAIGNTIYF.

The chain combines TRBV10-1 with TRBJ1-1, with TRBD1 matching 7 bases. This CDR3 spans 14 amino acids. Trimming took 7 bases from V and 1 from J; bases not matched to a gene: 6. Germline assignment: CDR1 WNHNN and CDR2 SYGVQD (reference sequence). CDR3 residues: CASNTGDPNTEAFF. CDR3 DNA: TGCGCCAGCAACACAGGGGACCCGAACACTGAAGCTTTCTTT.

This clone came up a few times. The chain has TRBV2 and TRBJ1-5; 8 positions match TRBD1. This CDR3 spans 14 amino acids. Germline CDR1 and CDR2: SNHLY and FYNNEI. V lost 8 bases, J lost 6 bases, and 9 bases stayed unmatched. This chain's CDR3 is CASWKGTGSQPQHF. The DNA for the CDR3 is TGTGCCAGCTGGAAGGGGACAGGCAGTCAGCCCCAGCATTTT.

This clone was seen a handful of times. The CDR3 is CASSLVRGYPKAQYF. As DNA, the CDR3 is TGTGCCAGCAGCTTAGTTCGCGGGTACCCAAAGGCCCAGTACTTC. The gene calls are TRBV11-2 and TRBJ2-5; D is perhaps TRBD2 (5 bases). Germline V lookup: CDR1 SGHAT, CDR2 FQNNGV. Trimming pared 1 base from V and 9 bases from J, leaving 18 bases between. The CDR3 contains 15 residues.